This TCR beta chain was documented in a study of T-cell memory formation after mild COVID-19. A note on this clonotype: What it binds is not known.

Study findings and constraints: The study detected some responding clones in pre-infection memory, suggesting cross-reactive memory joined.

The germline V gene encodes CDR1 SGHDN and CDR2 FVKESK. The CDR3 runs to 14 residues. Trimming removed 1 base from V and 2 bases from J, with 7 bases in between. In TCRdb, the 5' RACE reads were re-called with MiXCR into one record per CDR3 protein. The sample has a few hundred thousand distinct CDR3 sequences; around 27% are singletons. The source of this sequence is an adult woman who had mild COVID-19 (a few samples of this study predate the infection). Cell type and time point are not known. V and J are TRBV14 and TRBJ2-3; tentatively, D is TRBD2 (5 bases). The specimen was PBMCs or a T cell subset sorted from them (not recorded which). The CDR3 sequence is CASSQGTHTDTQYF. In DNA form, the CDR3 reads TGTGCCAGCAGCCAAGGGACTCACACAGATACGCAGTATTTT.